These 12 T cell receptor beta chains were sequenced from one sample in a study of beta chain features in type 1 diabetes. Of the isolated RNA, all was reverse transcribed, and so the sequenced material was expressed TCRB transcripts. Method: immunoSEQ multiplex PCR; TCRdb's copy keeps in-frame clones and lacks some. The data show about 620,000 clones, roughly a sixth seen once. The sequenced sample consisted of naive CD4+ T cells from blood. These receptors all come from a man younger than 35 in good health.

This clone showed up many times. The chain uses TRBV5-4 and TRBJ2-2; possible D gene TRBD1, 6 bases. V gave up 3 bases and J gave up 4 bases, with 10 bases separating them. The V gene's germline CDR1 is SGHNT and CDR2 YYREEE (reference sequence). The CDR3 runs 14 residues. The CDR3 region has the DNA TGTGCCAGCAGCTATCGACAGGTCACCGGGGAGCTGTTTTTT. Protein: CASSYRQVTGELFF. The full variable domain, with the rest looked up from reference TRBV5-4 and TRBJ2-2, is ETGVTQSPTHLIKTRGQQVTLRCSSQSGHNTVSWYQQALGQGPQFIFQYYREEENGRGNFPPRFSGLQFPNYSSELNVNALELDDSALYLCASSYRQVTGELFFGEGSRLTVL.

CDR3 loop: CASSPPRESSYNEQFF. The CDR3 DNA reads as TGTGCCAGCAGCCCCCCCCGGGAGTCGTCCTACAATGAGCAGTTCTTC. The rearrangement uses TRBV7-9 and TRBJ2-1, with a tentative D call TRBD2 (6 bases). The CDR3 sequence is 16 residues long. Germline lookup yields CDR1 SEHNR and CDR2 FQNEAQ (reference sequence). The V end was cut by 5 bases, the J end by 1 base, with 15 bases between.

The V call is TRBV2, the J call TRBJ2-7, with unresolved D. There are 15 residues in the CDR3. The V and J ends lost 4 bases and 2 bases respectively, with 15 bases between them. Germline V lookup: CDR1 SNHLY, CDR2 FYNNEI. CDR3: CASSVGPPPTYEQYF. The CDR3 DNA is TGTGCCAGCAGTGTCGGCCCCCCCCCGACCTACGAGCAGTACTTC.

This chain connects TRBV4-3 to TRBJ2-1; maybe TRBD2 (6 bases). CDR3 length: 13 residues. V was trimmed by 4 bases and J by 8 bases, leaving 12 bases between them. Germline CDR1 reads LGHNA; CDR2 reads YSLEER. CDR3 sequence: CASSRLGADEQFF. In nucleotides, the CDR3 is TGCGCCAGCAGCCGACTAGGGGCCGATGAGCAGTTCTTC.

This clone was seen more than once but under ten times. The V and J genes are TRBV7-2 and TRBJ1-3, with a weak D call TRBD1 (6 bases). V dropped 0 bases and J dropped 4 bases, with 22 bases sitting between them. The CDR3 length is 19 residues. Per the germline V gene, CDR1 is SGHTA and CDR2 is FQGNSA. The CDR3 loop reads CASSLASFIGGNDGNTIYF. The CDR3 bases are TGTGCCAGCAGCTTAGCGTCCTTCATCGGGGGCAATGACGGAAACACCATATATTTT.

This clone was found a few times. The chain carries TRBV11-2 and TRBJ2-2; D possibly uses TRBD1 or TRBD2 (5 bases each). CDR3 length: 15 residues. Trimming removed 6 bases at V and 6 bases at J, with 17 bases between. Germline V gene data show CDR1 as SGHAT and CDR2 as FQNNGV. The CDR3 region has the DNA TGTGCCAGCAGTTCTCCTGTGTTGGGGGCCGGGGAGCTGTTTTTT. This sequence encodes CASSSPVLGAGELFF.

This clone appeared a few times. This sequence joins TRBV19 and TRBJ2-1; TRBD1 or TRBD2 may be the D gene (5 bases each). CDR1 is LNHDA and CDR2 is SQIVND in the germline V gene (reference sequence). V was trimmed by 4 bases and J by 0 bases, leaving 16 bases between them. This CDR3 is 17 amino acids long. The CDR3 region is CASSKGTSGSSYNEQFF. The DNA for the CDR3 is TGTGCCAGTAGTAAGGGGACCAGCGGTTCCTCCTACAATGAGCAGTTCTTC.

CDR3 region: CASSLALAGNTGELFF. The CDR3 coding sequence is TGCGCCAGCAGCTTGGCCCTAGCGGGGAACACCGGGGAGCTGTTTTTT. This rearrangement joins TRBV5-1 to TRBJ2-2; TRBD2 matches 8 bases. Germline V gene lookup returns CDR1 SGHRS and CDR2 YFSETQ. CDR3 size: 16 residues. The ends lost 0 bases at V and 1 base at J; junction bases unmatched: 2.

This chain uses TRBV10-3 with TRBJ2-3; D unresolved. CDR1 ENHRY and CDR2 SYGVKD come from the germline V gene. Deletions cut 7 bases from V and 0 bases from J, with 17 bases between. The CDR3 extends over 16 amino acids. The CDR3 is CAIMAGDSWSTDTQYF. The CDR3 DNA follows: TGTGCCATCATGGCAGGAGACTCCTGGAGCACAGATACGCAGTATTTT.

The chain is built from TRBV4-2 and TRBJ1-1; 9 nucleotides align to TRBD1. V lost 2 bases to trimming and J lost 5 bases; unmatched junction nucleotides: 9. The CDR3 consists of 16 residues. Germline lookup yields CDR1 LGHNA and CDR2 YNFKEQ. The CDR3 loop is CASSQPTRDRETEAFF. CDR3 sequence (DNA): TGTGCCAGCAGCCAACCCACGCGGGACAGGGAGACTGAAGCTTTCTTT.

This clone has more than one count but fewer than ten. V gene TRBV9 combines with J gene TRBJ2-3; the D is unclear. V lost 0 bases and J lost 6, with 8 bases in between. The CDR3 spans 13 residues. Germline loops: CDR1 SGDLS, CDR2 YYNGEE. The CDR3, as DNA: TGTGCCAGCAGCGTAGTAGGGTCTGATACGCAGTATTTT. Translation gives CASSVVGSDTQYF.

This clone was observed a handful of times. CDR3 nucleotides: TGTGCCAGCAGTTTGCGGACACGGGTCTTGTTTTTT. This encodes CASSLRTRVLFF. The V gene is TRBV28, the J gene TRBJ1-4; perhaps TRBD1 as D (5 bases). The CDR3 totals 12 residues. Trimming stripped 3 bases from V and 15 bases from J, with 14 bases between. Germline V gene data show CDR1 as MDHEN and CDR2 as SYDVKM.